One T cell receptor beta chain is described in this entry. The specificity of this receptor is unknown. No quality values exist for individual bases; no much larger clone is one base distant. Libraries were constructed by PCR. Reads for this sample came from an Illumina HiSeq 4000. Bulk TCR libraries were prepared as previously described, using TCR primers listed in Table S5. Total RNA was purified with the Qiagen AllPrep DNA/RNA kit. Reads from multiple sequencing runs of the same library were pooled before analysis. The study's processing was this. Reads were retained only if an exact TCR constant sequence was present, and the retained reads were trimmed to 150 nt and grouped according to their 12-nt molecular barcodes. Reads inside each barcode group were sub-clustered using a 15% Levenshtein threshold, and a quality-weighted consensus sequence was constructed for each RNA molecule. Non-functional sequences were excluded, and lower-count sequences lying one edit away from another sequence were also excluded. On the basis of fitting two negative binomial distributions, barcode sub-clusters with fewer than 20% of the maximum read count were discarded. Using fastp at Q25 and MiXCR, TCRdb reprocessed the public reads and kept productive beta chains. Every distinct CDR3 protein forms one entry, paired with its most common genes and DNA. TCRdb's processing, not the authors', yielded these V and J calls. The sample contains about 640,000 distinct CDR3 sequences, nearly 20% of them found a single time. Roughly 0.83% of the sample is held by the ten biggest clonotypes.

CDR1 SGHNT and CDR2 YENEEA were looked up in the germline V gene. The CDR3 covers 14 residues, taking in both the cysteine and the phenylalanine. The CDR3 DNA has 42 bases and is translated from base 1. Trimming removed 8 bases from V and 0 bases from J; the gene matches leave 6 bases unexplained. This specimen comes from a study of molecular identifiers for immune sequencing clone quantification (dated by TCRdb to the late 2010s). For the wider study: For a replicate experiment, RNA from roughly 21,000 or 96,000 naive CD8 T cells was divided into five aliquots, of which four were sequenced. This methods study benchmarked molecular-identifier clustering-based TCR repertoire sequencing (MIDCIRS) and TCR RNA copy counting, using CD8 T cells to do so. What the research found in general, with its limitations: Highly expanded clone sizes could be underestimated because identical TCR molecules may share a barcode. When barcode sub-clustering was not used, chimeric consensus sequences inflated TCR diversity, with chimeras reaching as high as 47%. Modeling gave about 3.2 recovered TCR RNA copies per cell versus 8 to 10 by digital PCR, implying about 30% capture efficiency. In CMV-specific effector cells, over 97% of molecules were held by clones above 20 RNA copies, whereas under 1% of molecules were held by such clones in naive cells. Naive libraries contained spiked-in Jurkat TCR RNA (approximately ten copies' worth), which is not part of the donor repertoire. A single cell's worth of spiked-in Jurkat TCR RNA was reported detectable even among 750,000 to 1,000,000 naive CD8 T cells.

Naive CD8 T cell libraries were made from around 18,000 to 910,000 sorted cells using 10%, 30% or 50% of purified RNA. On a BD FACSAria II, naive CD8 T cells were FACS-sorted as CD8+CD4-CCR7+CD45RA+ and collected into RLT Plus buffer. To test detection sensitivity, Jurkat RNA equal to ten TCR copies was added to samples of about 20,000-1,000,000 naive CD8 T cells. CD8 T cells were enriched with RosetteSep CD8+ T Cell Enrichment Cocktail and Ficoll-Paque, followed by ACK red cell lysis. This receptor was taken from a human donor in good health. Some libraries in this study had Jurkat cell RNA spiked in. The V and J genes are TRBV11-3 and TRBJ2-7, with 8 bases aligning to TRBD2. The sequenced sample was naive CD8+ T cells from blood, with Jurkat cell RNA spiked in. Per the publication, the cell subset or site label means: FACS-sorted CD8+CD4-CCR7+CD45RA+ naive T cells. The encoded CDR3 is CASASSGSSYEQYF. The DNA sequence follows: TGTGCCAGCGCGTCCAGCGGGAGCTCCTACGAGCAGTACTTC.